The entry below describes one TCR beta chain. Its antigen is still unknown. PCR used 60 Vbeta primers and 13 Jbeta primers. Method: immunoSEQ multiplex PCR; TCRdb's copy keeps in-frame clones and lacks some. The table shows some 120,000 clones, with approximately 68% occurring only once. This sample stems from a study of cytomegalovirus exposure and HLA in healthy donors. Whole-study findings and limits: In an earlier analysis, in approximately 630 donors, most V segments appeared productive either ~87% or ~30% of the time. For TCR beta chains, V- and J-gene trimming was later linked to a missense DCLRE1C variant.

The CDR3 is made up of 17 amino acids. V gave up 1 base and J gave up 0 bases, with 13 bases separating them. The V gene's germline CDR1 is SGHVS and CDR2 FNYEAQ. The clonotype comes from a man younger than 45 in good health and CMV-seropositive. This sequence joins TRBV7-6 and TRBJ2-1; a weak D match, TRBD1 (5 bases). The sequencing input was PBMCs. The CDR3 spells CASSLVAGPSSYNEQFF. The CDR3 coding sequence is TGTGCCAGCAGCTTAGTGGCAGGGCCTAGCTCCTACAATGAGCAGTTCTTC.